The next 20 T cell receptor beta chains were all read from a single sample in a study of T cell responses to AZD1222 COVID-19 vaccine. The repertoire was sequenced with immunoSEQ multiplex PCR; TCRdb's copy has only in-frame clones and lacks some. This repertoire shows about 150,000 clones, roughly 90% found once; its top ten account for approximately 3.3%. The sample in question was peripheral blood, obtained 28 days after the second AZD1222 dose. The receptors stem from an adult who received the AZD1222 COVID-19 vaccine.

The CDR3 nucleotides are TGTGCCAGCAGCCAAGAGCTGAACACTGAAGCTTTCTTT. Protein product: CASSQELNTEAFF. The chain couples TRBV14 to TRBJ1-1; D remains ambiguous. The CDR3 is 13 amino acids. Germline loops: CDR1 SGHDN, CDR2 FVKESK. V dropped 0 bases and J dropped 0 bases, with 2 bases sitting between them.

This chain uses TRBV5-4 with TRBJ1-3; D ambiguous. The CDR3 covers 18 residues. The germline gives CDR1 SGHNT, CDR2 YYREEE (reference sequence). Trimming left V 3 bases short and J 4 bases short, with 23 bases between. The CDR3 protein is CASSYSTPGQLEGNTIYF. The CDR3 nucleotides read TGTGCCAGCAGCTACTCTACGCCCGGGCAGCTTGAAGGAAACACCATATATTTT.

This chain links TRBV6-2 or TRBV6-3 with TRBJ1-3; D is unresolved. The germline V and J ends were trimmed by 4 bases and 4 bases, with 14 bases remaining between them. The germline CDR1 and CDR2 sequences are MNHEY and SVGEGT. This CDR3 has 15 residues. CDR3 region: CASSSGLGRGNTIYF. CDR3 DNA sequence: TGTGCCAGCAGTTCGGGTCTGGGCCGCGGAAACACCATATATTTT.

This chain's CDR3 is CASSLVTGGDGGELFF. CDR3 sequence (DNA): TGTGCCAGCAGCTTAGTTACGGGCGGGGACGGCGGGGAGCTGTTTTTT. V and J are TRBV7-6 and TRBJ2-2, with D possibly matching TRBD2 (6 bases). V was shortened by 1 base and J by 7 bases, with 16 bases between the two germline ends. CDR1 is SGHVS and CDR2 is FNYEAQ in the germline V gene. The CDR3 consists of 16 residues. Full variable domain (outside the CDR3, taken from reference TRBV7-6 and TRBJ2-2): GAGVSQSPRYKVTKRGQDVALRCDPISGHVSLYWYRQALGQGPEFLTYFNYEAQQDKSGLPNDRFSAERPEGSISTLTIQRTEQRDSAMYRCASSLVTGGDGGELFFGEGSRLTVL.

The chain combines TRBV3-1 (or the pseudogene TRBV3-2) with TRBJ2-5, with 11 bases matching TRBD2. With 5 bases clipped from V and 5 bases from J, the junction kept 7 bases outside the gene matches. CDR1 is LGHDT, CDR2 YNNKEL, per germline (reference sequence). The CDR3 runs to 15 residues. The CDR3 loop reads CASSETSGSGETQYF. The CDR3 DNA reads TGTGCCAGCAGCGAAACTAGCGGGAGTGGGGAGACCCAGTACTTC.

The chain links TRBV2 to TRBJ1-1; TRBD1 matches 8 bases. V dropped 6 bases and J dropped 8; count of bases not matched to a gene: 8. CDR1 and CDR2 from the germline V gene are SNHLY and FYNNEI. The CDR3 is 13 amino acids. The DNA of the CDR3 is TGTGCCAGCAGCGGGGACAGGAGACAAGAAGCTTTCTTT. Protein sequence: CASSGDRRQEAFF. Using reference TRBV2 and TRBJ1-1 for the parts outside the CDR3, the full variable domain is EPEVTQTPSHQVTQMGQEVILRCVPISNHLYFYWYRQILGQKVEFLVSFYNNEISEKSEIFDDQFSVERPDGSNFTLKIRSTKLEDSAMYFCASSGDRRQEAFFGQGTRLTVV.

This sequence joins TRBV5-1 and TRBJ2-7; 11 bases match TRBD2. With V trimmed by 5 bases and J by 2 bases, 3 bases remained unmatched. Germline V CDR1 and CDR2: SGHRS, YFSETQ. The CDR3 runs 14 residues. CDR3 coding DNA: TGCGCCAGCAGTCGACTAGCGGGACCCTACGAGCAGTACTTC. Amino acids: CASSRLAGPYEQYF.

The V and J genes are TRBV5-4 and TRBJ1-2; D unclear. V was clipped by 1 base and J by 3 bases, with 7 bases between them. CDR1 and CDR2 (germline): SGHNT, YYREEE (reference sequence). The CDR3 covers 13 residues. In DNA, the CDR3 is TGTGCCAGCAGCTTGTCGGCTTACTATGGCTACACCTTC. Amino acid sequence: CASSLSAYYGYTF.

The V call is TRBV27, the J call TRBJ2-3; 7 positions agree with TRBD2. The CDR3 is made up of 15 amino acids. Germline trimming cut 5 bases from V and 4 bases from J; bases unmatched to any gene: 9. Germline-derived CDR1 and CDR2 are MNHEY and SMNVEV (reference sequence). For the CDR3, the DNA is TGTGCCAGCAGTCCCTGGACTAGTCCGGCAGATACGCAGTATTTT. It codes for CASSPWTSPADTQYF.

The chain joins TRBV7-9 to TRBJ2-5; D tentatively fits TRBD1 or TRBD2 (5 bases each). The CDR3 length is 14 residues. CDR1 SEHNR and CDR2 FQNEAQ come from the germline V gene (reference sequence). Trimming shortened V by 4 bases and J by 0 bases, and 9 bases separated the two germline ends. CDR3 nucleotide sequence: TGTGCCAGCAGCTGGGACCCCTACCAAGAGACCCAGTACTTC. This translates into CASSWDPYQETQYF. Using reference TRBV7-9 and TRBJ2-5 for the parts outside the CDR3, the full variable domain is DTGVSQNPRHKITKRGQNVTFRCDPISEHNRLYWYRQTLGQGPEFLTYFQNEAQLEKSRLLSDRFSAERPKGSFSTLEIQRTEQGDSAMYLCASSWDPYQETQYFGPGTRLLVL.

The CDR3: CASSFGGSYEQYF. For the CDR3, the DNA is TGTGCCAGCAGTTTCGGCGGTTCCTACGAGCAGTACTTC. The chain has TRBV27 and TRBJ2-7; D remains unclear. V gave up 3 bases and J gave up 1 base, with 7 bases separating them. CDR3 size: 13 residues. CDR1 MNHEY and CDR2 SMNVEV come from the germline V gene (reference sequence).

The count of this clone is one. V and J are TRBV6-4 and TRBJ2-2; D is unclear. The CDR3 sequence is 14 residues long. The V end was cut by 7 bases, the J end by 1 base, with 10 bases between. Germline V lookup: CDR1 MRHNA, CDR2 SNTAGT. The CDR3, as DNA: TGTGCCAGCATTGTGAAAAAGAACACCGGGGAGCTGTTTTTT. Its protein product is CASIVKKNTGELFF.

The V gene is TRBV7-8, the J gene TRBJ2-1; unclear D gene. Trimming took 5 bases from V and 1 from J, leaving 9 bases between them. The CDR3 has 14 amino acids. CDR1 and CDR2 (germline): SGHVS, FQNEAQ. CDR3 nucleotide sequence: TGTGCCAGCAGCCCGGTGAGGTCCTACAATGAGCAGTTCTTC. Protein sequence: CASSPVRSYNEQFF. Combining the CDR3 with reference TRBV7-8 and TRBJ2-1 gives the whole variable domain GAGVSQSPRYKVAKRGQDVALRCDPISGHVSLFWYQQALGQGPEFLTYFQNEAQLDKSGLPSDRFFAERPEGSVSTLKIQRTQQEDSAVYLCASSPVRSYNEQFFGPGTRLTVL.

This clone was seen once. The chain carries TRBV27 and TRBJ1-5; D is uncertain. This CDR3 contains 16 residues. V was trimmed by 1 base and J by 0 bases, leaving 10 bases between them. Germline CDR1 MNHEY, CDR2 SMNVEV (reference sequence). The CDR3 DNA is TGTGCCAGCAGTTTATTGCCAAATTATAGCAATCAGCCCCAGCATTTT. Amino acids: CASSLLPNYSNQPQHF.

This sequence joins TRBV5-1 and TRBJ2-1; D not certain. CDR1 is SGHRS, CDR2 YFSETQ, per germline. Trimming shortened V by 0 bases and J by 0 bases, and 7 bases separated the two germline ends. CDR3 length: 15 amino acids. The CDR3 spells CASSLDPSSYNEQFF. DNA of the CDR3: TGCGCCAGCAGCTTGGATCCAAGCTCCTACAATGAGCAGTTCTTC.

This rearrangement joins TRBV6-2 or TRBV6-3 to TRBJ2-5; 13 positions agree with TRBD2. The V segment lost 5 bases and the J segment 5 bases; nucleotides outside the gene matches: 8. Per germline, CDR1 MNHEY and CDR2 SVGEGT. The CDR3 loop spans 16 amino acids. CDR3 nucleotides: TGTGCCAGCAGTACGGGACTAGCGGGATGGCTGGAGACCCAGTACTTC. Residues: CASSTGLAGWLETQYF.

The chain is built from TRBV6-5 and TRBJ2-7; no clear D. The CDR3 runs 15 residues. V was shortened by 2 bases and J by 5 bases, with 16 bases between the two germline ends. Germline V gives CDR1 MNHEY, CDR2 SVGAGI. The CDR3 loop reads CASSYGRRPPHEQYF. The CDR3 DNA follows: TGTGCCAGCAGTTACGGCAGGAGACCCCCGCACGAGCAGTACTTC.

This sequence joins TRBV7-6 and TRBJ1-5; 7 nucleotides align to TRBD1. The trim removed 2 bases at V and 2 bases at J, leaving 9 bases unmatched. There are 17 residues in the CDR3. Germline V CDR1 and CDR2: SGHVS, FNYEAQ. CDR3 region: CASSLTPATGGNQPQHF. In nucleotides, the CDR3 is TGTGCCAGCAGCTTAACCCCAGCTACAGGGGGCAATCAGCCCCAGCATTTT.

The CDR3 DNA reads TGCAGCGTTAGCCTTAGCGCCTATAGCACAGATACGCAGTATTTT. Protein product: CSVSLSAYSTDTQYF. The chain has TRBV29-1 and TRBJ2-3; D possibly corresponds to TRBD2 (5 bases). Germline lookup yields CDR1 SQVTM and CDR2 ANQGSEA. V was clipped by 5 bases and J by 0 bases, with 15 bases between them. This CDR3 has 15 residues.

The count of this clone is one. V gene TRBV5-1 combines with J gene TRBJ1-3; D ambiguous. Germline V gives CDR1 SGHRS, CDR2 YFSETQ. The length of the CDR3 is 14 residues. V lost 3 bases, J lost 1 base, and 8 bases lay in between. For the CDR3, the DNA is TGCGCCAGCAGCTCCACCGGTTCTGGAAACACCATATATTTT. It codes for CASSSTGSGNTIYF.